This T cell receptor (beta chain) came from a study of technical replicates of blood from a handful of donors. Some clones are missing from TCRdb's copy, which holds only in-frame ones; the method was immunoSEQ multiplex PCR. The data show about 93,000 clones, with 95% seen just once and around 0.26% held by the top ten. CDR1 is SNHLY and CDR2 is FYNNEI in the germline V gene. The CDR3 is 15 residues long. With V trimmed by 6 bases and J by 5 bases, 8 bases remained unmatched. V gene TRBV2 combines with J gene TRBJ2-1; 9 nucleotides line up with TRBD2. The sequencing input was T cells isolated from PBMCs. This sequence originates from a human donor in good health. Here the CDR3 reads CASSPGRGGDNEQFF. The CDR3, as DNA: TGTGCCAGCAGCCCTGGGCGCGGGGGGGACAATGAGCAGTTCTTC.